This T cell receptor beta chain was recorded in a study of spatial heterogeneity in lung cancer (dated by TCRdb to about 2019). Concerning the study at large: Beta-chain transcripts were consistently detected in greater numbers than alpha-chain transcripts, which likely reflects a higher abundance of beta-chain transcripts. In the raw uncorrected reads, each unique combination of TCR and UMI appeared more than ten times on average. In non-small cell lung cancer, the study made a quantitative comparison of TCR alpha and beta repertoires among multiple tumor regions, matched nontumor lung and blood. The study linked features of the TCR repertoire to counts of nonsynonymous mutations, which were determined by whole-exome sequencing of tumor tissue. Both alpha and beta chains were TCR-sequenced in samples taken at surgery, namely 220 tumor regions, around 61 matched nontumor lung samples and roughly 56 PBMC samples.

There are 13 amino acids in the CDR3, from cysteine to phenylalanine inclusive. Only CDR3 DNA remains: 39 bases, in frame from the first base. The germline V gene encodes CDR1 SNHLY and CDR2 FYNNEI. V loses 8 bases, J loses 6 bases, and the germline ends lie 17 bases apart. Overall study outcomes, separate from this receptor: Ubiquitous expanded tumor TCRs showed up in blood more often at tumor resection than at routine follow-up. Confirming at a functional level the hypothesis that regional TCRs recognize regional mutations was considered to require additional single-cell paired TCR alpha and beta sequencing.

The receptor library was made with 5' RACE. Sequenced on a NextSeq 500. In the TCR library protocol, a unique molecular identifier was attached to each TCR cDNA molecule so that PCR and sequencing errors could be corrected. For the original study's pipeline: TCR identification, UMI-based error correction and CDR3 extraction were performed with Decombinator tools. Expanded TCRs were defined as those above a frequency of 2 per 1,000, corresponding to the top 1% of the tumor frequency distribution. Each repertoire was subsampled 100 times to 5,000 TCRs, after which Renyi diversity was computed with the R vegan package. CDR3 similarity networks were constructed using string-kernel similarity of amino acid triplets, with links drawn between CDR3s whose pairwise similarity was above 0.82. TCRdb passed the public sequencing reads through fastp at Q25 and MiXCR, retaining productive beta sequences. Every CDR3 protein is listed once, alongside the most common genes and DNA of its rows. Here the V and J calls rest on TCRdb's processing, not on the authors' analysis. This sample comprises tens of thousands of distinct CDR3 sequences, about an eighth of them detected only once. The biggest ten clones account for 55% to 60% of the sample.

This clonotype showed up many times. Its antigen target is currently unknown. No base qualities exist here, and no much larger clone lies one base off it. The time point label here, explained by the study, means: sample taken at primary tumor resection. Samples were obtained from about 69 patients with early-stage, untreated non-small cell lung cancer from the lung TRACERx cohort. For TCR sequencing, whole RNA was extracted from tumor and nontumor lung tissue, or from cryopreserved PBMC samples, and no cell sorting was done. A patient was chosen for TCR sequencing only when enough RNA was available from at least two tumor regions.

The sequence derives from a male donor with early-stage non-small cell lung cancer. The sequenced sample was PBMCs, obtained at surgery. The chain is encoded by TRBV2 joined to TRBJ2-7; the D gene identity is not certain. The CDR3 here reads CASELSPSGEQYF. In nucleotide form, the sequence is TGTGCCAGCGAACTATCCCCCTCCGGCGAGCAGTACTTC. Supplemented by the reference TRBV2 and TRBJ2-7 proteins around the CDR3, the complete variable domain is EPEVTQTPSHQVTQMGQEVILRCVPISNHLYFYWYRQILGQKVEFLVSFYNNEISEKSEIFDDQFSVERPDGSNFTLKIRSTKLEDSAMYFCASELSPSGEQYFGPGTRLTVT.